The sequence of this T cell receptor (beta chain) was determined in a study of identical twins. General observations from the study: With beta out-of-frame sequences, excess sharing by twins was weaker. The authors drew conclusions from cross-sectional statistical analysis rather than following the same donors.

The V gene end was trimmed by 0 bases and the J gene end by 8 bases; junction bases not matched to a gene: 6. The germline V gene has CDR1 SGHRS and CDR2 YFSETQ. The CDR3 runs 14 residues. A universal primer site came from template switching; cDNA carried unique molecular identifiers. Each CDR3 protein is one row after TCRdb ran MiXCR on the 5' RACE reads. The repertoire holds roughly 710,000 distinct CDR3 sequences, with around 5.7% as singletons. This clonotype has a handful of counts. Its matching antigen is unknown. The source is a man aged 18 to 29 in good health. The chain is built from TRBV5-1 and TRBJ1-2; 8 bases fit TRBD1. Sample: naive T cells sorted from blood. CDR3 amino acids: CASSLGGTGRGYTF. The CDR3 bases are TGCGCCAGCAGCTTGGGCGGGACAGGACGAGGCTACACCTTC.